What follows are 23 T cell receptor beta chains derived from one specimen sequenced in a study of T cell responses to AZD1222 COVID-19 vaccine. Method: immunoSEQ multiplex PCR; TCRdb's copy keeps in-frame clones and lacks some. The sample records about 150,000 clones, roughly nine tenths being singletons. This specimen was peripheral blood, taken on day 0 of AZD1222 vaccination. All receptors derive from an adult in good health.

The count of this clone is one. The CDR3 is CASSVDRLNTEAFF. CDR3 coding DNA: TGTGCCAGCAGCGTGGACAGATTGAACACTGAAGCTTTCTTT. The V and J genes are TRBV11-2 and TRBJ1-1; weak D call: TRBD1 (6 bases). The ends were cut back, 5 bases at V and 0 bases at J, with 10 bases in the middle. Germline V gene data show CDR1 as SGHAT and CDR2 as FQNNGV. There are 14 residues in the CDR3.

A single count supports this clone. The chain links TRBV6-5 to TRBJ2-4, with D unresolved. Germline V gene sequence: CDR1 MNHEY, CDR2 SVGAGI. V shed 2 bases and J shed 0 bases, with 11 bases lying between them. This CDR3 is built from 16 residues. In DNA form, the CDR3 reads TGTGCCAGCAGTTACGATCCTGCACGAGCCAAAAACATTCAGTACTTC. This gives the protein CASSYDPARAKNIQYF.

The gene calls are TRBV29-1 and TRBJ2-5, with 10 positions matching TRBD2. CDR3 size: 16 residues. The V gene end was trimmed by 4 bases and the J gene end by 2 bases; junction bases not matched to a gene: 10. Germline V gene sequence: CDR1 SQVTM, CDR2 ANQGSEA. The CDR3 nucleotides are TGCAGCGTTGCCCCGTCTAGCGGGGGACCTCAAGAGACCCAGTACTTC. It translates to CSVAPSSGGPQETQYF.

The V and J genes are TRBV7-2 and TRBJ1-1, with D hard to call. Deletions cut 1 base from V and 1 base from J, with 4 bases between. Germline CDR1 is SGHTA and CDR2 is FQGNSA. The CDR3 extends over 13 amino acids. The CDR3 DNA reads as TGTGCCAGCAGCTTAGAACCGAACACTGAAGCTTTCTTT. This gives the protein CASSLEPNTEAFF.

V is TRBV19 and J is TRBJ2-5, with D perhaps TRBD1 (6 bases). V was shortened by 1 base and J by 0 bases, with 18 bases between the two germline ends. The CDR3 has 18 amino acids. Germline CDR1 is LNHDA and CDR2 is SQIVND (reference sequence). The DNA of the CDR3 is TGTGCCAGTAGTATAGCCCTTGGGGCGACAGGTTACCAAGAGACCCAGTACTTC. This codes for CASSIALGATGYQETQYF.

V and J are TRBV18 and TRBJ2-2; D might be TRBD1 (5 bases). Per germline, CDR1 KGHSH and CDR2 LQKENI. The CDR3 extends over 14 amino acids. The ends were cut back, 2 bases at V and 6 bases at J, with 10 bases in the middle. This chain's CDR3 is CASSPRGVAGELFF. The CDR3 nucleotides read TGTGCCAGCTCACCAAGGGGTGTGGCCGGGGAGCTGTTTTTT.

This sequence joins TRBV5-4 and TRBJ1-1, with 7 bases lining up with TRBD1. The trim removed 2 bases at V and 1 base at J, leaving 2 bases unmatched. The CDR3 spans 14 residues. From germline, CDR1 is SGHNT and CDR2 YYREEE (reference sequence). The CDR3 loop reads CASSFGTENTEAFF. CDR3 in DNA: TGTGCCAGCAGCTTCGGGACAGAGAACACTGAAGCTTTCTTT.

The rearrangement uses TRBV7-2 and TRBJ2-1; either TRBD1 or TRBD2 may fit D (7 bases each). The V gene lost 4 bases and the J gene lost 0 bases, with 19 bases spanning the gap. Germline CDR1 reads SGHTA; CDR2 reads FQGNSA. The CDR3 contains 18 residues. CDR3 DNA: TGTGCCAGCAGCTCACTGTCCCGGGGGGACAGCTCCTACAATGAGCAGTTCTTC. This translates into CASSSLSRGDSSYNEQFF.

The V call is TRBV4-3, the J call TRBJ2-7; D is unclear. The CDR3 totals 15 residues. V was pared by 0 bases and J by 3 bases, with 12 bases between. Per germline, CDR1 LGHNA and CDR2 YSLEER. CDR3 in DNA: TGCGCCAGCAGCCAAGAATGGTTGGGGAACTACGAGCAGTACTTC. Residues: CASSQEWLGNYEQYF.

This chain uses TRBV6-2 or TRBV6-3 with TRBJ2-1, with 11 positions matching TRBD2. The CDR3 spans 16 residues. Per germline, CDR1 MNHEY and CDR2 SVGEGT. V shed 1 base and J 7 bases; nucleotides not matched to a gene: 6. This chain's CDR3 is CASSYFGLAGGNEQFF. CDR3 sequence (DNA): TGTGCCAGCAGTTACTTCGGGCTAGCGGGGGGAAATGAGCAGTTCTTC.

The V gene is TRBV2, the J gene TRBJ1-2, with D perhaps TRBD1 (5 bases). The CDR3 spans 12 residues. CDR1 SNHLY and CDR2 FYNNEI come from the germline V gene. Trimming took off 4 bases at V and 6 bases at J, with 9 bases between the two ends. The CDR3 sequence: CASSARGNGYTF. The CDR3 nucleotides are TGTGCCAGCAGTGCCCGGGGGAATGGCTACACCTTC.

This clone has only a few counts. The chain employs TRBV6-2 or TRBV6-3 and TRBJ1-6; 9 nucleotides align to TRBD1. The CDR3 runs to 17 residues. Per the germline V gene, CDR1 is MNHEY and CDR2 is SVGEGT. Trimming removed 5 bases from V and 10 bases from J; junction bases left unmatched: 15. This CDR3 reads CASSNGTPGTGNSPLHF. The CDR3 bases are TGTGCCAGCAGTAACGGGACCCCCGGGACAGGGAACTCACCCCTCCACTTT.

The chain is built from TRBV7-2 and TRBJ1-5; TRBD1 agrees at 9 bases. This CDR3 comprises 14 residues. Germline V lookup: CDR1 SGHTA, CDR2 FQGNSA. J lost 7 bases, V lost 5 bases, and 6 bases had no gene match. CDR3 region: CASSTDRGDQPQHF. The DNA of the CDR3 is TGTGCCAGCAGCACAGACAGGGGGGACCAGCCCCAGCATTTT.

The gene calls are TRBV11-3 and TRBJ2-2, with TRBD1 identical over 10 bases. V shed 5 bases, J shed 4 bases, and the junction held 10 bases outside the gene matches. Germline loops: CDR1 SGHNT, CDR2 YENEEA. The CDR3 has 17 residues. The CDR3 DNA sequence: TGTGCCAGCAGCCCCTCCTCCTGGACAGGGGGCACCGGGGAGCTGTTTTTT. Translated: CASSPSSWTGGTGELFF. Combining the CDR3 with reference TRBV11-3 and TRBJ2-2 gives the whole variable domain EAGVVQSPRYKIIEKKQPVAFWCNPISGHNTLYWYLQNLGQGPELLIRYENEEAVDDSQLPKDRFSAERLKGVDSTLKIQPAELGDSAVYLCASSPSSWTGGTGELFFGEGSRLTVL.

This clone has a single count. The rearrangement joins TRBV9 to TRBJ2-3; no definite D call. The CDR3 covers 14 residues. Per germline, CDR1 SGDLS and CDR2 YYNGEE. With 0 bases removed from V and 4 bases from J, the gap between germline ends came to 9 bases. CDR3 in amino acids: CASSVGSAPDTQYF. The CDR3 nucleotides are TGTGCCAGCAGCGTAGGAAGTGCACCAGATACGCAGTATTTT.

The V gene is TRBV6-5, the J gene TRBJ1-1; TRBD1 is a possible D gene (5 bases). Germline CDR1 MNHEY, CDR2 SVGAGI. This CDR3 spans 14 amino acids. V lost 5 bases, J lost 0 bases, and 10 bases lay in between. This chain's CDR3 is CASSQRQLNTEAFF. The CDR3 DNA sequence: TGTGCCAGCAGTCAAAGACAGCTGAACACTGAAGCTTTCTTT.

The gene calls are TRBV13 and TRBJ1-3; 10 bases align to TRBD1. The CDR3 runs to 15 residues. Germline V lookup: CDR1 PRHDT, CDR2 FYEKMQ (reference sequence). The V segment lost 5 bases and the J segment 6 bases; nucleotides outside the gene matches: 7. CDR3 bases: TGTGCCAGCAGCCCCTCCGGGACAGGGGTAAACACCATATATTTT. Translation: CASSPSGTGVNTIYF.

This chain links TRBV6-1 with TRBJ2-1; tentatively, D is TRBD2 (6 bases). Germline values: CDR1 MNHNS, CDR2 SASEGT. The V gene lost 0 bases and the J gene lost 8 bases, with 11 bases spanning the gap. CDR3 size: 14 residues. CDR3: CASSEAWRGHEQFF. The CDR3 DNA follows: TGTGCCAGCAGTGAAGCGTGGAGGGGCCATGAGCAGTTCTTC.

The chain couples TRBV2 to TRBJ1-6; 9 positions agree with TRBD1. Per the germline V gene, CDR1 is SNHLY and CDR2 is FYNNEI. The ends lost 10 bases at V and 5 bases at J; junction bases unmatched: 3. CDR3 length: 13 amino acids. For the CDR3, the DNA is TGTGCCATACGGACAGGGGATAATTCACCCCTCCACTTT. Encoded protein: CAIRTGDNSPLHF.

This chain links TRBV6-6 with TRBJ2-1, with a possible D match to TRBD1 (6 bases). Germline loops: CDR1 MNHNY, CDR2 SVGAGI (reference sequence). V shed 4 bases and J shed 4 bases, with 14 bases lying between them. CDR3 length: 15 residues. The CDR3 spells CASSSWAGAYNEQFF. The CDR3 bases are TGTGCCAGCAGTTCCTGGGCAGGGGCTTACAATGAGCAGTTCTTC.

The rearrangement uses TRBV5-1 and TRBJ2-4; 9 bases are shared with TRBD1. The V gene end was trimmed by 4 bases and the J gene end by 10 bases; junction bases not matched to a gene: 9. The CDR3 is 14 amino acids. Germline CDR1 and CDR2: SGHRS and YFSETQ. CDR3 sequence (DNA): TGCGCCAGCAGCCTGGGACAGGGAATAAGGATTCAGTACTTC. Translated, it gives CASSLGQGIRIQYF.

The count of this clone is one. The CDR3 coding sequence is TGTGCCAGTACCCAATCCCATAATGGCAATCAGCCCCAGCATTTT. Residues: CASTQSHNGNQPQHF. V is TRBV19 and J is TRBJ1-5, with unresolved D. The CDR3 consists of 15 residues. Trimming took 7 bases from V and 2 from J, leaving 15 bases between them. CDR1 and CDR2 (germline): LNHDA, SQIVND (reference sequence).

The V call is TRBV24-1, the J call TRBJ2-2; D unclear. The CDR3 consists of 11 residues. Trimming cost V 11 bases and J 5 bases, with 8 bases left between them. CDR1 KGHDR and CDR2 SFDVKD come from the germline V gene. The CDR3 coding sequence is TGTGCCAAGAGAACGACCGGGGAGCTGTTTTTT. This codes for CAKRTTGELFF.